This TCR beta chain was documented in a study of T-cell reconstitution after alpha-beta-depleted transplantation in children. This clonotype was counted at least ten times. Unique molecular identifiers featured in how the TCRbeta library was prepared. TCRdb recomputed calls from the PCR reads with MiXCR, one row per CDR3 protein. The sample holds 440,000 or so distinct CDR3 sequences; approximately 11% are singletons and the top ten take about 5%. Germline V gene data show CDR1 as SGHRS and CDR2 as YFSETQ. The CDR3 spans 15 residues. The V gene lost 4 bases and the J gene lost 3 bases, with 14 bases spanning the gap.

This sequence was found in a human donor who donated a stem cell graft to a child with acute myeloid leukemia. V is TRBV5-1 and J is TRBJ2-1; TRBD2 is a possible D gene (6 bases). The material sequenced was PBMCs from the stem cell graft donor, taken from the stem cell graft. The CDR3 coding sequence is TGCGCCAGCAGCCCCTGGGGGGTGTACTACAATGAGCAGTTCTTC. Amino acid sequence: CASSPWGVYYNEQFF.